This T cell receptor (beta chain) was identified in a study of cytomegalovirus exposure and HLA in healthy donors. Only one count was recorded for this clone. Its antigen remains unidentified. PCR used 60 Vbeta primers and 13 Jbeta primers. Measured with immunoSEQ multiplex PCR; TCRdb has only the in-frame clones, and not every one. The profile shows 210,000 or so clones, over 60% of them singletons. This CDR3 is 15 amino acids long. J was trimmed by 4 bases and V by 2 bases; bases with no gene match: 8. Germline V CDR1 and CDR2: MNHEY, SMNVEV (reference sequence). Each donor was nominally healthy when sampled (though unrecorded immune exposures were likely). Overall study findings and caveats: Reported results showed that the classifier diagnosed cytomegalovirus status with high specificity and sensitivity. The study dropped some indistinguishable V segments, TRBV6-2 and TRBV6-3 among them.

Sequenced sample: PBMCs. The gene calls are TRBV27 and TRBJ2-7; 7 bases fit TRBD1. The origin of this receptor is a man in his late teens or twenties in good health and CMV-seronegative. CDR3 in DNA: TGTGCCAGCAGTTTAGCCGGGACAGAGTATTACGAGCAGTACTTC. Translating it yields CASSLAGTEYYEQYF.